This T cell receptor beta chain was identified in a study of CD8+CD57+ T cells in acquired aplastic anemia. Study in general: The mean DNA yield obtained from sorted CD4+ and CD8+ cells came to approximately 3.2 ug. Reads per healthy sample averaged about 10 million (CD4+) and under 12 million (CD8+). General observations from the study: Patients had fewer than 35 CD8+ CDR3 sequences in common with controls (the shared set).

Regarding this clonotype: Its antigen is unknown.

CDR3 and TCR beta VDJ profiling relied on genomic DNA as the template. TCRdb ran MiXCR on the reads and lists one entry per CDR3 protein. The sample shows 100,000 to 120,000 distinct CDR3 sequences, around 49% of them seen only once. V dropped 7 bases and J dropped 3; count of bases not matched to a gene: 2. This CDR3 is built from 12 residues. The clonotype originates from a human donor in good health, serving as a control. The chain combines TRBV12-3 or TRBV12-4 with TRBJ2-5; 7 positions match TRBD2. The sample comprised sorted CD4+, CD8+, or CD8+CD57+ T cells (not recorded which) from PBMCs. DNA of the CDR3: TGTGCCAGCAAAACTAGCGAAGAGACCCAGTACTTC. The encoded protein is CASKTSEETQYF.